The clone carrying this TCR beta chain was seen at least ten times. The ends lost 3 bases at V and 6 bases at J; junction bases unmatched: 1. The CDR3 runs to 14 residues. MiXCR was run by TCRdb on the 5' RACE reads, yielding one entry per CDR3 protein. This sample has some 630,000 distinct CDR3 sequences, with about 7.6% found just once. This sample was included in a study of identical twins. The same specimen was also included in a second study, on yellow fever vaccine responses in identical twins. This second study says: Each twin's T cell response to the vaccine was reported to look partly convergent and partly personalized.

Sequenced: PBMCs. The clonotype comes from a woman aged 18-29 years in good health. The J gene is TRBJ2-1, the V gene TRBV12-3 or TRBV12-4; 11 bases map to TRBD2. CDR3 protein: CASSFLAGGNEQFF. CDR3 nucleotide sequence: TGTGCCAGCAGTTTCCTAGCGGGAGGCAATGAGCAGTTCTTC.